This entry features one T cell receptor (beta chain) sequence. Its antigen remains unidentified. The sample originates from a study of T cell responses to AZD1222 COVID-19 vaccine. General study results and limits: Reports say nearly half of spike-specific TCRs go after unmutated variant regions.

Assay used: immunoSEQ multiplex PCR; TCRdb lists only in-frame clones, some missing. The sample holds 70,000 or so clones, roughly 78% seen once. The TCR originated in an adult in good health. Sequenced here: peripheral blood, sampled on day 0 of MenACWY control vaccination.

CDR3 DNA: TGTGCCAGCGACCCTACTAGATTGGGGGGCACTGAAGCTTTCTTT. Its protein is CASDPTRLGGTEAFF. This chain uses TRBV6-5 with TRBJ1-1, with TRBD1 as a possible D gene (5 bases). CDR3 length: 15 residues. The V end was cut by 8 bases, the J end by 4 bases, with 20 bases between. Germline CDR1 MNHEY, CDR2 SVGAGI.